This section outlines one T cell receptor (beta chain) sequence together with its context. Its antigen is unknown. Indicated treatment: roughly 10-day PBMC culture with coronavirus spike peptide pools or control peptides (ViraFEST assay). Harvesting of the unexposed donor's CD4+ T cells predated the COVID-19 pandemic (2011-2018). Sequence data for DNA of cultured CD4+ T cells were generated by the Oncomine TCR Beta short-read assay. TCRdb called the PCR reads again in MiXCR, with one record for every CDR3 protein. The sample records 9,700 or so distinct CDR3 sequences, 34% being singletons. The data stem from a study of vaccination and CD4 T cells after COVID-19. The TCR sequence derives from a human donor in good health. What was sequenced was CD4+ T cells from blood, cultured in vitro.

CDR3 protein: CASSLSLASNEQFF. The CDR3 DNA reads TGTGCCAGCAGCTTGTCACTAGCGAGCAATGAGCAGTTCTTC. The V call is TRBV5-5, the J call TRBJ2-1; 7 nucleotides agree with TRBD2. Germline V gene lookup returns CDR1 SGHKS and CDR2 YYEKEE (reference sequence). The CDR3 has 14 amino acids. V lost 1 base to trimming and J lost 6 bases; unmatched junction nucleotides: 4.